Below are 19 T cell receptor beta chains sequenced from a single sample in a study of identical twins. Via MiXCR, TCRdb re-called the 5' RACE reads, giving one row per CDR3 protein. The sample includes 450,000 to 600,000 distinct CDR3 sequences, 20% to 25% of them seen just once. The data also belong to a second study, concerning yellow fever vaccine responses in identical twins.

Sequencing used CD4+ T cells sorted from blood. These receptor sequences come from a woman between 18 and 29 years old in good health.

This clonotype turned up a few times. The chain has TRBV14 and TRBJ2-1, with TRBD2 as a possible D gene (6 bases). CDR3 length equals 16 residues. Deletions cut 4 bases from V and 4 bases from J, with 17 bases between. CDR1 is SGHDN and CDR2 is FVKESK in the germline V gene. The CDR3 nucleotides read TGTGCCAGCAGCCCACGCGGCGGGGCGTCATACAATGAGCAGTTCTTC. This gives the protein CASSPRGGASYNEQFF.

The J gene is TRBJ2-5, the V gene TRBV20-1, with 7 bases matching TRBD1. Germline V gene data show CDR1 as DFQATT and CDR2 as SNEGSKA (reference sequence). Trimming at V came to 0 bases and at J to 5 bases, leaving 6 bases not matched to a gene. CDR3 length: 14 amino acids. The CDR3 sequence: CSARDSGGEETQYF. The CDR3 DNA reads as TGCAGTGCTAGAGATTCAGGGGGTGAGGAGACCCAGTACTTC.

V usage is TRBV27 and J usage is TRBJ2-7; TRBD1 agrees at 8 bases. The V segment lost 7 bases and the J segment 1 base; nucleotides outside the gene matches: 6. The CDR3 totals 14 residues. The germline V gene has CDR1 MNHEY and CDR2 SMNVEV (reference sequence). The CDR3 sequence is CASKRQGQSYEQYF. The CDR3 bases are TGTGCCAGCAAGAGACAGGGGCAATCCTACGAGCAGTACTTC.

The chain has TRBV25-1 and TRBJ2-3; 9 bases are shared with TRBD2. This CDR3 contains 17 residues. Unmatched junction bases numbered 6, after V lost 1 base and J lost 1 base. CDR1 is MGHDK, CDR2 SYGVNS, per germline. CDR3 sequence: CASSELGSGRRTDTQYF. The CDR3 DNA is TGTGCCAGCAGTGAATTAGGTAGCGGGAGACGCACAGATACGCAGTATTTT.

The chain employs TRBV27 and TRBJ2-7; 10 bases map to TRBD1. The CDR3 totals 15 residues. V dropped 5 bases and J dropped 4; count of bases not matched to a gene: 8. Germline V lookup: CDR1 MNHEY, CDR2 SMNVEV (reference sequence). Written as DNA, the CDR3 is TGTGCCAGCAGTCCCCTCCGACAGGGGGCTTACGAGCAGTACTTC. It specifies CASSPLRQGAYEQYF.

In nucleotides, the CDR3 is TGTGCCAGCATCAATAGGGGATCAGATACGCAGTATTTT. Amino acids: CASINRGSDTQYF. The chain carries TRBV28 and TRBJ2-3; perhaps TRBD1 as D (5 bases). Germline CDR1 reads MDHEN; CDR2 reads SYDVKM. Trimming removed 7 bases at V and 4 bases at J, with 12 bases between. CDR3 length equals 13 residues.

Only a few counts were recorded for this clonotype. The rearrangement joins TRBV12-5 to TRBJ2-1; 9 bases map to TRBD1. This CDR3 comprises 15 residues. Germline V CDR1 and CDR2: LGHNT, FRNRAP. The trim removed 2 bases at V and 6 bases at J, leaving 5 bases unmatched. The CDR3 here is CASGLFQTGGNEQFF. CDR3 sequence (DNA): TGTGCTAGTGGTTTGTTCCAGACAGGGGGCAATGAGCAGTTCTTC. Together with reference TRBV12-5 and TRBJ2-1, the CDR3 gives the full variable domain: DARVTQTPRHKVTEMGQEVTMRCQPILGHNTVFWYRQTMMQGLELLAYFRNRAPLDDSGMPKDRFSAEMPDATLATLKIQPSEPRDSAVYFCASGLFQTGGNEQFFGPGTRLTVL.

This clonotype was seen a few times. J is TRBJ2-7 and V is TRBV15; 7 nucleotides agree with TRBD2. Germline CDR1 reads LNHNV; CDR2 reads YYDKDF (reference sequence). The V gene end was trimmed by 3 bases and the J gene end by 9 bases; junction bases not matched to a gene: 11. The CDR3 contains 14 residues. The CDR3 nucleotides read TGTGCCACCAGCAGGGTCCGGGGGGTGGTTTGGCAGTACTTC. Its protein product is CATSRVRGVVWQYF. Using reference TRBV15 and TRBJ2-7 for the parts outside the CDR3, the full variable domain is DAMVIQNPRYQVTQFGKPVTLSCSQTLNHNVMYWYQQKSSQAPKLLFHYYDKDFNNEADTPDNFQSRRPNTSFCFLDIRSPGLGDTAMYLCATSRVRGVVWQYFGPGTRLTVT.

This clonotype showed up just a few times. The chain employs TRBV5-1 and TRBJ2-5; weak D call: TRBD1 (6 bases). The CDR3 loop spans 15 amino acids. The V end was cut by 3 bases, the J end by 1 base, with 13 bases between. Germline V gene data show CDR1 as SGHRS and CDR2 as YFSETQ. The CDR3 DNA is TGCGCCAGCAGCTCCCCACAGGGAACCCAAGAGACCCAGTACTTC. This codes for CASSSPQGTQETQYF.

This sequence joins TRBV18 and TRBJ2-1; a weak D match, TRBD2 (6 bases). The germline V gene encodes CDR1 KGHSH and CDR2 LQKENI. This CDR3 spans 12 amino acids. Trimming left V 3 bases short and J 8 bases short, with 8 bases between. CDR3 coding DNA: TGTGCCAGCTCACCCACGGGAGATGAGCAGTTCTTC. Its translation: CASSPTGDEQFF.

This clonotype was observed a few times. The chain is built from TRBV12-3 or TRBV12-4 and TRBJ2-3; TRBD1 is a possible D gene (6 bases). The CDR3 is 15 amino acids. V lost 7 bases, J lost 3 bases, and 17 bases lay in between. CDR3 sequence reads: CASIAGTKRTDTQYF. DNA of the CDR3: TGTGCCAGCATTGCCGGGACAAAACGGACAGATACGCAGTATTTT.

The rearrangement uses TRBV5-1 and TRBJ2-1; TRBD2 aligns across 7 bases. J lost 4 bases, V lost 6 bases, and 7 bases had no gene match. The CDR3 loop spans 14 amino acids. Germline V gene data show CDR1 as SGHRS and CDR2 as YFSETQ. CDR3 protein: CASKRLADYNEQFF. The CDR3 DNA follows: TGCGCCAGCAAGCGGCTAGCGGATTACAATGAGCAGTTCTTC.

This clonotype occurred a few times. CDR3 in amino acids: CSVYKAKTSGRENTQYF. The CDR3, as DNA: TGCAGCGTTTATAAGGCAAAAACTAGCGGGAGAGAGAATACGCAGTATTTT. V gene TRBV29-1 combines with J gene TRBJ2-3; 11 positions agree with TRBD2. The CDR3 contains 17 residues. Per germline, CDR1 SQVTM and CDR2 ANQGSEA. The J segment lost 7 bases and the V segment lost 5 bases, leaving 17 bases of the junction unmatched.

This chain uses TRBV5-6 with TRBJ2-5; D gene uncertain. The V end lost 2 bases, the J end lost 4 bases, and 12 bases lay between the germline ends. Germline V gene data show CDR1 as SGHDT and CDR2 as YYEEEE. The CDR3 covers 14 residues. In DNA form, the CDR3 reads TGTGCCAGCAGCTTTCCGACCATGGGAGAGACCCAGTACTTC. Protein product: CASSFPTMGETQYF.

This clonotype was counted only a few times. V is TRBV18 and J is TRBJ1-1; tentatively, D is TRBD1 (5 bases). The CDR3 covers 13 residues. Trimming removed 3 bases from V and 4 bases from J, with 9 bases in between. Germline CDR1 reads KGHSH; CDR2 reads LQKENI. CDR3 bases: TGTGCCAGCTCACCCGCAAGGGGCACTGAAGCTTTCTTT. Amino acids: CASSPARGTEAFF.

This clonotype was found a few times. The rearrangement links TRBV28 to TRBJ2-1; D might be TRBD2 (6 bases). Germline-derived CDR1 and CDR2 are MDHEN and SYDVKM. V lost 1 base, J lost 7 bases, and 35 bases lay in between. This CDR3 has 22 amino acids. This chain's CDR3 is CASSLFGFLKRREDGVGNEQFF. DNA of the CDR3: TGTGCCAGCAGTTTATTCGGTTTCCTTAAAAGGCGGGAAGACGGGGTGGGGAATGAGCAGTTCTTC. The variable domain in full, completed from reference TRBV28 and TRBJ2-1, reads DVKVTQSSRYLVKRTGEKVFLECVQDMDHENMFWYRQDPGLGLRLIYFSYDVKMKEKGDIPEGYSVSREKKERFSLILESASTNQTSMYLCASSLFGFLKRREDGVGNEQFFGPGTRLTVL.

The chain recombines TRBV9 with TRBJ2-3; D assignment may be TRBD1 or TRBD2 (5 bases each). CDR3 length: 14 residues. Trimming stripped 4 bases from V and 0 bases from J, with 9 bases between. CDR1 is SGDLS and CDR2 is YYNGEE in the germline V gene. CDR3 residues: CASSPGDSTDTQYF. CDR3 in DNA: TGTGCCAGCAGCCCCGGGGACAGCACAGATACGCAGTATTTT.

This chain connects TRBV12-3 or TRBV12-4 to TRBJ2-1; 11 bases align to TRBD2. V was pared by 8 bases and J by 4 bases, with 7 bases of the junction left unmatched. This CDR3 has 15 amino acids. DNA for the CDR3: TGTGCCAGCGGGCCGGGACTAGCGGAATACAATGAGCAGTTCTTC. Translation: CASGPGLAEYNEQFF.

The chain employs TRBV5-1 and TRBJ1-4, with TRBD1 matching over 7 bases. The trim removed 4 bases at V and 0 bases at J, leaving 3 bases unmatched. CDR1 and CDR2 from the germline V gene are SGHRS and YFSETQ. This CDR3 contains 15 residues. The CDR3 protein is CASSLGTATNEKLFF. Written as DNA, the CDR3 is TGCGCCAGCAGCCTGGGGACAGCAACTAATGAAAAACTGTTTTTT.